One and the same sample provided the 12 T cell receptor beta chains below, sequenced in a study of cytomegalovirus exposure and HLA in healthy donors. PCR involved 60 Vbeta and 13 Jbeta primers. Only in-frame clones appear in the TCRdb table, and some are missing; sequencing was by immunoSEQ multiplex PCR. The sample includes 130,000 or so clones, about 79% of them seen just once. The material sequenced was PBMCs. The receptors come from a woman younger than 35 in good health and CMV-seropositive.

The chain recombines TRBV6-1 with TRBJ2-2, with 7 bases identical to TRBD2. The V gene's germline CDR1 is MNHNS and CDR2 SASEGT. V lost 3 bases, J lost 4 bases, and 5 bases stayed unmatched. The CDR3 runs 15 residues. DNA of the CDR3: TGTGCCAGCAGTGACACGGGACTAACCACCGGGGAGCTGTTTTTT. This codes for CASSDTGLTTGELFF.

This sequence joins TRBV5-8 and TRBJ1-5, with TRBD1 identical over 9 bases. The CDR3 contains 14 residues. The germline gives CDR1 SGHTS, CDR2 YDEGEE. Trimming cost V 4 bases and J 7 bases; bases outside gene matches: 6. The DNA of the CDR3 is TGTGCCAGCAGCCGGGACAGGGCGCGACAGCCCCAGCATTTT. Its translation is CASSRDRARQPQHF.

The V call is TRBV5-1, the J call TRBJ1-1; a weak D match, TRBD1 (6 bases). There are 13 residues in the CDR3. V was cut by 0 bases and J by 3 bases, with 6 bases left in between. Looked up from germline, CDR1 is SGHRS and CDR2 is YFSETQ. For the CDR3, the DNA is TGCGCCAGCAGCTTGGACAGGGACACTGAAGCTTTCTTT. Its translation: CASSLDRDTEAFF.

This clone was counted only a few times. This chain links TRBV9 with TRBJ2-1; TRBD2 agrees at 9 bases. In germline, CDR1 is SGDLS, CDR2 YYNGEE. This CDR3 spans 16 amino acids. Trimming at V came to 0 bases and at J to 4 bases, leaving 5 bases not matched to a gene. The CDR3 region is CASSVAGTSRYNEQFF. CDR3 in DNA: TGTGCCAGCAGCGTAGCCGGGACTAGCAGGTACAATGAGCAGTTCTTC.

In regard to this clone: The same CDR3 can be traced to other DNA sequences in this sample. The rearrangement uses TRBV9 and TRBJ2-5; 8 bases match TRBD1. This CDR3 comprises 14 residues. Germline V CDR1 and CDR2: SGDLS, YYNGEE. Trimming removed 2 bases from V and 4 bases from J; junction bases left unmatched: 4. The CDR3 reads CASSVDRGGETQYF. CDR3 nucleotides: TGTGCCAGCAGCGTCGACAGGGGTGGAGAGACCCAGTACTTC.

This clone was observed a single time. The DNA of the CDR3 is TGTGCCAGCAGTTCAACCCAGGGGGCTCGATCACCCCTCCACTTT. Translated: CASSSTQGARSPLHF. The gene calls are TRBV14 and TRBJ1-6; 8 positions match TRBD1. The germline CDR1 and CDR2 sequences are SGHDN and FVKESK. The CDR3 has 15 amino acids. V lost 6 bases and J lost 10; bases outside the gene matches: 11.

The chain has TRBV6-1 and TRBJ1-5, with D hard to call. Trimming removed 2 bases at V and 1 base at J, with 9 bases between. CDR3 length: 15 residues. The V gene's germline CDR1 is MNHNS and CDR2 SASEGT. This CDR3 is CASSEWEASNQPQHF. Written as DNA, the CDR3 is TGTGCCAGCAGTGAATGGGAGGCAAGCAATCAGCCCCAGCATTTT.

The rearrangement uses TRBV6-6 and TRBJ2-1; D perhaps matches TRBD1 (5 bases). This CDR3 is built from 13 residues. V lost 6 bases to trimming and J lost 4 bases, with 10 bases between them. Per the germline V gene, CDR1 is MNHNY and CDR2 is SVGAGI (reference sequence). As DNA, the CDR3 is TGTGCCAGCAGGCACAGACAGTACAATGAGCAGTTCTTC. It yields the protein CASRHRQYNEQFF.

The V call is TRBV9, the J call TRBJ2-1; D not resolved. This CDR3 region has 16 residues. From germline, CDR1 is SGDLS and CDR2 YYNGEE. Trimming cost V 0 bases and J 3 bases, with 13 bases left between them. In DNA form, the CDR3 reads TGTGCCAGCAGCGTAGGTAGTAGCTTCCTCTACAATGAGCAGTTCTTC. Protein sequence: CASSVGSSFLYNEQFF.

V is TRBV14 and J is TRBJ2-5; 12 bases match TRBD2. V dropped 0 bases and J dropped 3; count of bases not matched to a gene: 8. The V gene's germline CDR1 is SGHDN and CDR2 FVKESK. This CDR3 has 18 amino acids. CDR3 region: CASSQDGASGGAEETQYF. The CDR3 nucleotides are TGTGCCAGCAGCCAAGATGGGGCTAGCGGGGGGGCTGAAGAGACCCAGTACTTC.

The chain links TRBV10-3 to TRBJ2-3, with TRBD2 identical over 14 bases. V shed 0 bases, J shed 4 bases, and the junction held 0 bases outside the gene matches. CDR1 ENHRY and CDR2 SYGVKD come from the germline V gene. This CDR3 contains 16 residues. DNA of the CDR3: TGTGCCATCAGTGAGTCGACTAGCGGGGGGGCAGATACGCAGTATTTT. Translation gives CAISESTSGGADTQYF.

The V and J genes are TRBV28 and TRBJ2-2, with 10 bases that match TRBD1. This CDR3 is built from 14 residues. J lost 4 bases, V lost 6 bases, and 2 bases had no gene match. Germline V gene data show CDR1 as MDHEN and CDR2 as SYDVKM. The CDR3 spells CASRRTGGTGELFF. CDR3 coding DNA: TGTGCCAGCAGGAGGACAGGGGGCACCGGGGAGCTGTTTTTT.